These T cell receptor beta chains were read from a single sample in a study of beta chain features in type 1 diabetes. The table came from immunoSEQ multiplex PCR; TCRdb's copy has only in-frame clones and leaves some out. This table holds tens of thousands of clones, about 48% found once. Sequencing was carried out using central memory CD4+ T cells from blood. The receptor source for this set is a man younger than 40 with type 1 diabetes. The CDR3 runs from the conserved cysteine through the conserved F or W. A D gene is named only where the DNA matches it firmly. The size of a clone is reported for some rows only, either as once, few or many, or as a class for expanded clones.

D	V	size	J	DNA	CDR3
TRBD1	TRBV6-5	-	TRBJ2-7	TGTGCCAGCAGTTACCAAAACAGGGGCGGTGAGCAGTACTTC	CASSYQNRGGEQYF
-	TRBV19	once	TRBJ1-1	TGTGCCAGTAGTATGTGGCAGGGGTACACTGAAGCTTTCTTT	CASSMWQGYTEAFF
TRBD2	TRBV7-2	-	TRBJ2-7	TGTGCCAGCAGACGCGGGACTAGCGGAAAAACCTCCTACGAGCAGTACTTC	CASRRGTSGKTSYEQYF
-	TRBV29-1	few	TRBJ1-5	TGCAGCGTTGGACGGGATCAGCCCCAGCATTTT	CSVGRDQPQHF
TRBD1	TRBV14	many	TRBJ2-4	TGTGCCAGCAGCCAAGGACAGGGGGCGGGGAACATTCAGTACTTC	CASSQGQGAGNIQYF
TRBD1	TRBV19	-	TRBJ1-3	TGTGCCAGTAGTGGACAGGGACGAGAAGGAAACACCATATATTTT	CASSGQGREGNTIYF
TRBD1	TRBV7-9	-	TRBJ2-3	TGTGCCAGCAGCCTTGGGACAGCCACAGATACGCAGTATTTT	CASSLGTATDTQYF
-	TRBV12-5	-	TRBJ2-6	TGTGCTAGTGGTTTTATCCTAGACGGAGTTGCGGGGGCCAACGTCCTGACTTTC	CASGFILDGVAGANVLTF
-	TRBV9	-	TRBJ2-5	TGTGCCAGCAGCCCTATTGGGGCCCCCAAGGATGAGACCCAGTACTTC	CASSPIGAPKDETQYF
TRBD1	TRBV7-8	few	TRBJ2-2	TGTGCCAGCAGCTTAACAGGGGCCCCCGGGGAGCTGTTTTTT	CASSLTGAPGELFF
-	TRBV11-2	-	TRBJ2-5	TGTGCCAGCAGCTTAACGGCTAGTCTGGAGACCCAGTACTTC	CASSLTASLETQYF
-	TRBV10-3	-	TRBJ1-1	TGTGCCATCAGCCGATCTGACAGGAACACTGAAGCTTTCTTT	CAISRSDRNTEAFF
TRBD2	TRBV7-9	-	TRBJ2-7	TGTGCCAGCAGCTCCCGGGGGGGGTCCTACGAGCAGTACTTC	CASSSRGGSYEQYF
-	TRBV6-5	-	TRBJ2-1	TGTGCCAGCAGTTACATGTCTAGCGTGGTTGGGGAGCAGTTCTTC	CASSYMSSVVGEQFF
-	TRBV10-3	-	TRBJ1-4	TGTGCCATCGGGGGGACAACTAATGAAAAACTGTTTTTT	CAIGGTTNEKLFF
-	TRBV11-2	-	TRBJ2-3	TGTGCCAGCAGGACGGGGGAGACCGGGGATACGCAGTATTTT	CASRTGETGDTQYF
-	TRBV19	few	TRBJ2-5	TGTGCCAGCTCTCCAGATCCCTCCCAAGAGACCCAGTACTTC	CASSPDPSQETQYF
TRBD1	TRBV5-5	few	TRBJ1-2	TGTGCCAGCAGCCCGGAGGGGACAGGGGCTTCCTATGGCTACACCTTC	CASSPEGTGASYGYTF
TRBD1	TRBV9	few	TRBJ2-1	TGTGCCAGCAGCGGGACAGGTAGGGGACAGTTCTTC	CASSGTGRGQFF
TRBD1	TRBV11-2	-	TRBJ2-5	TGTGCCAGCAGCCCGGGACAGGGGGCGGTGGAGACCCAGTACTTC	CASSPGQGAVETQYF
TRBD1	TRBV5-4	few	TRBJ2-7	TGTGCCAGCAGCTCATACCAAGGGGGCGAGCCATACGAGCAGTACTTC	CASSSYQGGEPYEQYF
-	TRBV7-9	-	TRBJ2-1	TGTGCCAGCAGACCTAGATACGGACAAAGTGGTCCCTACAATGAGCAGTTCTTC	CASRPRYGQSGPYNEQFF
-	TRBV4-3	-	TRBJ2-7	TGCGCCAGCAGCCAAGATACAGGGCCCTACGAGCAGTACTTC	CASSQDTGPYEQYF
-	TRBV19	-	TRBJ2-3	TGTGCCAGTAGTATAGGTGGGAAGGCGGGGCCGGGGGATGCGCAGTATTTT	CASSIGGKAGPGDAQYF
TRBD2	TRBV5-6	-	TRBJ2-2	TGTGCCAGCGACCTGCGGGCTAGCGGGGGGCAGCTGTTTTTT	CASDLRASGGQLFF
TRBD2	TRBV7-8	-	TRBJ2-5	TGTGCCAGCAGCCCCGGGGCTAGCGGGAGCAGAGAGACCCAGTACTTC	CASSPGASGSRETQYF
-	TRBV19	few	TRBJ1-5	TGTGCCAGTACCATGGGACACAGCAATCAGCCCCAGCATTTT	CASTMGHSNQPQHF
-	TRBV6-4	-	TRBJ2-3	TGTGCCAGCAGCCAAGGAGGCCTAGATACGCAGTATTTT	CASSQGGLDTQYF
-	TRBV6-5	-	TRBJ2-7	TGTGCCAGCAGTTCACAGACTAGCGAGCAGTACTTC	CASSSQTSEQYF
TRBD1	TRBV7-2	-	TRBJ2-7	TGTGCCAGCAGCGAGGGACAGGGGAGCCTCTACGAGCAGTACTTC	CASSEGQGSLYEQYF
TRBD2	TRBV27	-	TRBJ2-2	TGTGCCAGCAGTTCCCAGGGACTAGCGGGAGTAGGCGGGGAGCTGTTTTTT	CASSSQGLAGVGGELFF
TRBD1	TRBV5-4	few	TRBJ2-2	TGTGCCAGCAGCTTGGCGTACAGGGGATACACCGGGGAGCTGTTTTTT	CASSLAYRGYTGELFF
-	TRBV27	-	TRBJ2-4	TGTGCCAGCAGCCCCCCTGGACAAAGACAGTACTTC	CASSPPGQRQYF
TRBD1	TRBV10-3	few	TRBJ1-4	TGTGCCATCAGTGCCGCGGGACAGGGAAATGAAAAACTGTTTTTT	CAISAAGQGNEKLFF
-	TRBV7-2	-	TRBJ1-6	TGTGCCAGCAGCTTAGACCCTAGAAATTCACCCCTCCACTTT	CASSLDPRNSPLHF
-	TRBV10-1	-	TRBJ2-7	TGCGCCAGCAGTGCCGACTCATCTCGAATTTACGAGCAGTACTTC	CASSADSSRIYEQYF
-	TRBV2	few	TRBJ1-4	TGTGCCAGCAGTAGTGGGCAGGGGTATAATGAAAAACTGTTTTTT	CASSSGQGYNEKLFF
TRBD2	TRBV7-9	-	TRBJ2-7	TGTGCCAGCAGCCCGGGGACTAGCGTTGGCGAGCAGTACTTC	CASSPGTSVGEQYF
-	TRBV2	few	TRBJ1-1	TGTGCCACCCGGACAGCCTACCTGAACACTGAAGCTTTCTTT	CATRTAYLNTEAFF
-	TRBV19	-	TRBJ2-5	TGTGCCAGTAGTATCACACGGTGGCAGGGAGAGACCCAGTACTTC	CASSITRWQGETQYF
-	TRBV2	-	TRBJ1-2	TGTGCCAGCAGTGACCCAGGGATAGATGGCTACACCTTC	CASSDPGIDGYTF